The clone carrying this T cell receptor beta chain appeared a single time. This record belongs to a study of shared clonotypes between healthy human individuals. Germline values: CDR1 MDHEN, CDR2 SYDVKM. The CDR3 length is 12 residues. V shed 8 bases and J shed 10 bases, with 15 bases lying between them. Here immunoSEQ multiplex PCR was the method, and the copy in TCRdb shows in-frame clones only, minus some. The data show 600,000 to 700,000 clones, less than 80% seen once. This clonotype originated in a woman aged 30 to 39 in good health. Input material: memory CD4+ T cells sorted from blood. The sample's subset: CD45RA-negative fraction. The V call is TRBV28, the J call TRBJ1-5; a possible D gene is TRBD1 (5 bases). The CDR3 protein is CASQGEFRPQHF. In DNA form, the CDR3 reads TGTGCCAGCCAGGGTGAGTTTCGCCCCCAGCATTTT.